The 17 T cell receptor beta chains below all came from one sample that was sequenced in a study of blood T cell repertoires in COVID-19. Profiled with immunoSEQ multiplex PCR; TCRdb holds only in-frame clones, not every one. This sample has over 200,000 clones; approximately 88% occur once, and the top ten carry about 3.5%. Sequencing was performed on PBMCs or T cells enriched from blood (not recorded which). Source of these receptors: a woman aged 25 to 45 who had been exposed to COVID-19.

This clone was recorded once. This chain uses TRBV3-1 (or the pseudogene TRBV3-2) with TRBJ2-5, with D unclear. This CDR3 region has 13 residues. In germline, CDR1 is LGHDT, CDR2 YNNKEL (reference sequence). Trimming took 3 bases from V and 2 from J, leaving 7 bases between them. CDR3 region: CASSQQRQETQYF. The CDR3 DNA is TGTGCCAGCAGCCAGCAGCGACAAGAGACCCAGTACTTC.

The V and J genes are TRBV30 and TRBJ2-1, with a tentative D call TRBD2 (5 bases). Germline values: CDR1 GTSNPN, CDR2 SVGIG (reference sequence). The CDR3 spans 13 residues. Trimming removed 0 bases from V and 7 bases from J, with 10 bases in between. The CDR3 protein is CAWSVGLRNEQFF. The DNA of the CDR3 is TGTGCCTGGAGTGTAGGACTTCGAAATGAGCAGTTCTTC.

The chain is built from TRBV19 and TRBJ2-1; 7 bases fit TRBD2. This CDR3 region has 17 residues. Per the germline V gene, CDR1 is LNHDA and CDR2 is SQIVND (reference sequence). The J segment lost 0 bases and the V segment lost 4 bases, leaving 9 bases of the junction unmatched. CDR3 amino acids: CASSNPSGGSSYNEQFF. The CDR3 nucleotides read TGTGCCAGTAGTAACCCCTCCGGGGGGAGCTCCTACAATGAGCAGTTCTTC.

CDR3 amino acids: CASSPRGSNSHEQYF. The CDR3 nucleotides are TGTGCCAGCTCACCCCGGGGATCCAACTCGCACGAGCAGTACTTC. The chain has TRBV18 and TRBJ2-7; D is perhaps TRBD2 (5 bases). Germline loops: CDR1 KGHSH, CDR2 LQKENI. This CDR3 region has 15 residues. V lost 3 bases and J lost 5, with 17 bases in between.

The chain has TRBV6-1 and TRBJ2-3, with D perhaps TRBD2 (6 bases). The CDR3 runs 18 residues. The V gene's germline CDR1 is MNHNS and CDR2 SASEGT. V shed 2 bases and J shed 0 bases, with 18 bases lying between them. The CDR3: CASSERRSGVMSTDTQYF. In DNA, the CDR3 is TGTGCCAGCAGTGAAAGGCGCTCGGGAGTCATGAGCACAGATACGCAGTATTTT.

The chain links TRBV7-2 to TRBJ2-1, with 12 bases matching TRBD2. This CDR3 spans 15 amino acids. The V segment lost 5 bases and the J segment 8 bases; nucleotides outside the gene matches: 7. Germline values: CDR1 SGHTA, CDR2 FQGNSA. CDR3: CASSQTSGSIYEQFF. As DNA, the CDR3 is TGTGCCAGCAGCCAGACTAGCGGGAGTATCTATGAGCAGTTCTTC.

The chain couples TRBV2 to TRBJ1-1, with no clear D. V dropped 4 bases and J dropped 0 bases, with 3 bases sitting between them. CDR1 SNHLY and CDR2 FYNNEI come from the germline V gene. The CDR3 is made up of 12 amino acids. The CDR3 sequence is CASSVMNTEAFF. The CDR3 region has the DNA TGTGCCAGCAGTGTTATGAACACTGAAGCTTTCTTT.

The J gene is TRBJ2-1, the V gene TRBV5-1, with 7 bases matching TRBD2. The CDR3 loop spans 17 amino acids. Trimming at V came to 0 bases and at J to 5 bases, leaving 11 bases not matched to a gene. Germline values: CDR1 SGHRS, CDR2 YFSETQ. The DNA of the CDR3 is TGCGCCAGCAGCTTGGTATTGGGAGGGAGTTCGAACAATGAGCAGTTCTTC. Translated: CASSLVLGGSSNNEQFF.

The chain is built from TRBV5-4 and TRBJ1-2; 10 bases match TRBD1. Germline CDR1 is SGHNT and CDR2 is YYREEE (reference sequence). The CDR3 spans 15 residues. With V trimmed by 4 bases and J by 3 bases, 6 bases remained unmatched. CDR3 coding DNA: TGTGCCAGCAGCCGGACAGGGGGAGGTGACTATGGCTACACCTTC. Protein sequence: CASSRTGGGDYGYTF. Filled out from reference TRBV5-4 and TRBJ1-2, the complete variable domain reads ETGVTQSPTHLIKTRGQQVTLRCSSQSGHNTVSWYQQALGQGPQFIFQYYREEENGRGNFPPRFSGLQFPNYSSELNVNALELDDSALYLCASSRTGGGDYGYTFGSGTRLTVV.

The chain has TRBV30 and TRBJ1-2; no firm D call. V was pared by 4 bases and J by 8 bases, with 11 bases between. Germline V gene lookup returns CDR1 GTSNPN and CDR2 SVGIG (reference sequence). CDR3 size: 11 residues. The CDR3 sequence is CAWMVGEGYTF. The CDR3 coding sequence is TGTGCCTGGATGGTTGGGGAGGGCTACACCTTC.

V and J are TRBV28 and TRBJ1-1, with 8 bases fitting TRBD1. Germline V gives CDR1 MDHEN, CDR2 SYDVKM. This CDR3 spans 14 amino acids. Trimming cost V 5 bases and J 4 bases; bases outside gene matches: 6. CDR3 region: CASSLRGLGTEAFF. The CDR3 DNA follows: TGTGCCAGCAGTCTCAGGGGGCTAGGCACTGAAGCTTTCTTT.

The chain is built from TRBV27 and TRBJ1-6; tentatively, D is TRBD1 (6 bases). V gave up 7 bases and J gave up 6 bases, with 16 bases separating them. Germline V gene data show CDR1 as MNHEY and CDR2 as SMNVEV (reference sequence). The CDR3 is 15 residues long. CDR3 residues: CASTKQGVGNSPLHF. DNA of the CDR3: TGTGCCAGCACCAAACAGGGTGTGGGTAATTCACCCCTCCACTTT.

DNA of the CDR3: TGCGCCAGCAGCCAAGTGGGCAGATCCTACGAGCAGTACTTC. It is translated as CASSQVGRSYEQYF. This chain joins TRBV4-1 and TRBJ2-7, with D hard to call. V dropped 1 base and J dropped 1 base, with 8 bases sitting between them. Germline V gives CDR1 MGHRA, CDR2 YSYEKL. The CDR3 sequence is 14 residues long.

The V and J genes are TRBV19 and TRBJ2-1; 10 bases are a match to TRBD2. V trimming: 2 bases; J trimming: 4 bases; junction bases outside the gene matches: 2. CDR1 is LNHDA, CDR2 SQIVND, per germline (reference sequence). The CDR3 totals 15 residues. In nucleotides, the CDR3 is TGTGCCAGTAGTATACAACTAGCGGGATACAATGAGCAGTTCTTC. It codes for CASSIQLAGYNEQFF. The full variable domain, in which reference TRBV19 and TRBJ2-1 provide the parts outside the CDR3, is DGGITQSPKYLFRKEGQNVTLSCEQNLNHDAMYWYRQDPGQGLRLIYYSQIVNDFQKGDIAEGYSVSREKKESFPLTVTSAQKNPTAFYLCASSIQLAGYNEQFFGPGTRLTVL.

This sequence joins TRBV6-1 and TRBJ1-3, with 11 bases lining up with TRBD1. CDR3 length: 16 residues. CDR1 MNHNS and CDR2 SASEGT come from the germline V gene. The junction had 4 bases not matched to a gene; V was cut back by 3 bases and J by 3 bases. CDR3 loop: CASSERTGGFGNTIYF. The CDR3 DNA follows: TGTGCCAGCAGTGAGAGGACAGGGGGCTTTGGAAACACCATATATTTT.

V is TRBV11-3 and J is TRBJ1-1; TRBD1 matches at 7 bases. The CDR3 contains 15 residues. V shed 4 bases, J shed 2 bases, and the junction held 7 bases outside the gene matches. From germline, CDR1 is SGHNT and CDR2 YENEEA. The CDR3 nucleotides are TGTGCCAGCAGCTACGGGCAGGGGGGTAACACTGAAGCTTTCTTT. Encoded protein: CASSYGQGGNTEAFF.

CDR3 sequence: CASSLWTGAERVGYTF. Here the CDR3 DNA reads TGTGCCAGCAGCTTGTGGACAGGGGCTGAAAGGGTAGGCTACACCTTC. This rearrangement joins TRBV7-9 to TRBJ1-2; 9 positions match TRBD1. V was clipped by 3 bases and J by 8 bases; unmatched bases: 13. The CDR3 is made up of 16 amino acids. Germline V gives CDR1 SEHNR, CDR2 FQNEAQ (reference sequence).